The 23 T cell receptor beta chains reported below all come from one sample, sequenced in a study of T-cell reconstitution after alpha-beta-depleted transplantation in children. TCRbeta library preparation incorporated unique molecular identifiers. TCRdb itself ran the PCR reads through MiXCR, one entry per CDR3 protein. The sample shows approximately 350,000 distinct CDR3 sequences, about 9.4% of them seen only once. The sample was PBMCs from the stem cell graft donor, taken from the stem cell graft. These TCRs come from a human donor who donated a stem cell graft to a child with acute lymphoblastic leukemia.

This clonotype was detected ten times or more. This chain uses TRBV3-1 with TRBJ2-2, with D uncertain. The germline V gene has CDR1 LGHDT and CDR2 YNNKEL (reference sequence). The CDR3 contains 14 residues. V was shortened by 1 base and J by 5 bases, with 8 bases between the two germline ends. DNA for the CDR3: TGTGCCAGCAGCCAAGTCGTAGGGACCGGGGAGCTGTTTTTT. It specifies CASSQVVGTGELFF.

This clonotype was detected a few times. The chain has TRBV7-9 and TRBJ1-1, with D unclear. V was shortened by 0 bases and J by 1 base, with 15 bases between the two germline ends. The CDR3 consists of 17 residues. The germline V gene encodes CDR1 SEHNR and CDR2 FQNEAQ (reference sequence). The CDR3 here is CASSLALATRRNTEAFF. The CDR3 region has the DNA TGTGCCAGCAGCTTAGCCTTGGCGACACGGAGGAACACTGAAGCTTTCTTT.

The genes are TRBV18 and TRBJ2-1; D is ambiguous. CDR1 and CDR2 (germline): KGHSH, LQKENI. The CDR3 totals 13 residues. V shed 4 bases and J shed 8 bases, with 12 bases lying between them. The DNA for the CDR3 is TGTGCCAGCTCACGAGACACTTGGCATGAGCAGTTCTTC. It codes for CASSRDTWHEQFF.

A few counts support this clonotype. The J gene is TRBJ1-4, the V gene TRBV27; maybe TRBD1 (5 bases). This CDR3 contains 13 residues. V lost 4 bases to trimming and J lost 12 bases, with 15 bases between them. Per the germline V gene, CDR1 is MNHEY and CDR2 is SMNVEV (reference sequence). The CDR3 region has the DNA TGTGCCAGCAGTTCCCAGGAGGGGAGTGAACTGTTTTTT. Encoded protein: CASSSQEGSELFF.

There are a few counts of this clonotype. V is TRBV6-5 and J is TRBJ2-1; D is uncertain. Germline-derived CDR1 and CDR2 are MNHEY and SVGAGI. The CDR3 length is 13 residues. Trimming pared 4 bases from V and 4 bases from J, leaving 8 bases between. The CDR3 DNA reads as TGTGCCAGCAGTTCCAACCCGTACAATGAGCAGTTCTTC. Its translation: CASSSNPYNEQFF.

Only a few counts were recorded for this clonotype. CDR3 residues: CASRLRESRETQYF. The CDR3 DNA sequence: TGTGCCAGCAGGCTGAGGGAATCCAGGGAGACCCAGTACTTC. V and J are TRBV28 and TRBJ2-5, with D maybe TRBD2 (5 bases). The V end was cut by 6 bases, the J end by 5 bases, with 16 bases between. Germline V lookup: CDR1 MDHEN, CDR2 SYDVKM. The CDR3 extends over 14 amino acids.

The V gene is TRBV27, the J gene TRBJ2-6; D unclear. The CDR3 is made up of 14 amino acids. Germline assignment: CDR1 MNHEY and CDR2 SMNVEV (reference sequence). In DNA form, the CDR3 reads TGTGTCACGGGCGGCCTCTCTGGGGCCAACGTCCTGACTTTC. Its translation: CVTGGLSGANVLTF.

The chain uses TRBV7-9 and TRBJ2-7; tentative D call: TRBD2 (7 bases). Deletions cut 1 base from V and 3 bases from J, with 13 bases between. CDR3 length: 15 amino acids. Germline V gives CDR1 SEHNR, CDR2 FQNEAQ (reference sequence). The CDR3 here is CASSLDREGIYEQYF. The CDR3, as DNA: TGTGCCAGCAGCTTAGACAGGGAGGGGATCTACGAGCAGTACTTC.

J is TRBJ1-3 and V is TRBV7-2, with 10 bases matching TRBD1. The germline gives CDR1 SGHTA, CDR2 FQGNSA. The V and J ends lost 4 bases and 0 bases, in that order; junction bases with no gene match: 6. The CDR3 runs to 17 residues. CDR3: CASSSQGQGISGNTIYF. The CDR3 DNA is TGTGCCAGCAGCTCCCAGGGACAGGGGATCTCTGGAAACACCATATATTTT.

This clonotype was detected ten times or more. The chain recombines TRBV5-1 with TRBJ2-7; the D gene is possibly TRBD1 (7 bases). Trimming cost V 0 bases and J 1 base, with 11 bases left between them. The V gene's germline CDR1 is SGHRS and CDR2 YFSETQ. CDR3 size: 15 residues. The CDR3 DNA reads as TGCGCCAGCAGCTTGGGTCAGGGGGGATCCTACGAGCAGTACTTC. Its translation: CASSLGQGGSYEQYF. The full variable domain, its missing parts supplied by reference TRBV5-1 and TRBJ2-7, is KAGVTQTPRYLIKTRGQQVTLSCSPISGHRSVSWYQQTPGQGLQFLFEYFSETQRNKGNFPGRFSGRQFSNSRSEMNVSTLELGDSALYLCASSLGQGGSYEQYFGPGTRLTVT.

This clonotype has a handful of counts. The J gene is TRBJ1-1, the V gene TRBV7-9; TRBD1 matches at 10 bases. Germline-derived CDR1 and CDR2 are SEHNR and FQNEAQ (reference sequence). The CDR3 has 15 residues. The J segment lost 5 bases and the V segment lost 6 bases, leaving 9 bases of the junction unmatched. CDR3 nucleotide sequence: TGTGCCAGCAGACCCGGGACAGGGGCGGGGACTGAAGCTTTCTTT. Amino acids: CASRPGTGAGTEAFF.

The table lists this clonotype with a few counts. The chain has TRBV12-3 or TRBV12-4 and TRBJ2-3; the D gene could be TRBD1 or TRBD2 (5 bases each). Trimming took 3 bases from V and 5 from J, leaving 15 bases between them. The length of the CDR3 is 15 residues. The CDR3 DNA reads as TGTGCCAGCAGTTTTCTGACAACTGGGGGAGATACGCAGTATTTT. This codes for CASSFLTTGGDTQYF.

This clonotype was counted only a few times. V usage is TRBV12-3 or TRBV12-4 and J usage is TRBJ2-5; 8 nucleotides align to TRBD1. The ends lost 6 bases at V and 4 bases at J; junction bases unmatched: 7. The CDR3 runs to 14 residues. The CDR3 DNA follows: TGTGCCAGCAGCCCGGACAGGGTGGTAGAGACCCAGTACTTC. Translating gives CASSPDRVVETQYF.

This clonotype was picked up a small number of times. The V gene is TRBV3-1, the J gene TRBJ2-2; the D is unclear. Trimming stripped 0 bases from V and 6 bases from J, with 8 bases between. The germline V gene has CDR1 LGHDT and CDR2 YNNKEL (reference sequence). This CDR3 contains 14 residues. The CDR3 region has the DNA TGTGCCAGCAGCCAAGACAGTTTTCCCGGGGAGCTGTTTTTT. This encodes CASSQDSFPGELFF. Based on the CDR3 plus reference TRBV3-1 and TRBJ2-2, the full variable domain is DTAVSQTPKYLVTQMGNDKSIKCEQNLGHDTMYWYKQDSKKFLKIMFSYNNKELIINETVPNRFSPKSPDKAHLNLHINSLELGDSAVYFCASSQDSFPGELFFGEGSRLTVL.

This clonotype was counted a few times. The CDR3 DNA sequence: TGTGCCAGCAGCCCGACAGGGGTTGAGGACGAGCAGTACTTC. Encoded protein: CASSPTGVEDEQYF. This sequence joins TRBV7-3 and TRBJ2-7, with 8 bases lining up with TRBD1. Germline V gene data show CDR1 as SGHTA and CDR2 as FQGTGA. Trimming cost V 5 bases and J 5 bases; bases outside gene matches: 8. CDR3 length: 14 residues.

There are a few counts of this clonotype. V usage is TRBV27 and J usage is TRBJ1-1; a possible D gene is TRBD1 (6 bases). Germline V gene lookup returns CDR1 MNHEY and CDR2 SMNVEV (reference sequence). This CDR3 has 17 residues. V was shortened by 0 bases and J by 1 base, with 15 bases between the two germline ends. CDR3 sequence reads: CASSLSVRQASNTEAFF. CDR3 bases: TGTGCCAGCAGTTTATCGGTACGACAGGCTTCGAACACTGAAGCTTTCTTT.

The V and J genes are TRBV12-3 or TRBV12-4 and TRBJ2-7, with 9 bases fitting TRBD2. V gave up 1 base and J gave up 5 bases; unmatched junction bases: 9. This CDR3 spans 16 amino acids. CDR3 residues: CASSLGLAGKVHEQYF. CDR3 DNA sequence: TGTGCCAGCAGTTTAGGTCTAGCGGGGAAAGTCCACGAGCAGTACTTC.

The V gene is TRBV3-1, the J gene TRBJ1-2; a weak D match, TRBD1 (6 bases). The V gene lost 4 bases and the J gene lost 6 bases, with 12 bases spanning the gap. This CDR3 contains 13 residues. CDR1 and CDR2 from the germline V gene are LGHDT and YNNKEL (reference sequence). The CDR3 sequence: CASSPTGRNGYTF. The CDR3 DNA is TGTGCCAGCAGCCCTACAGGGAGGAATGGCTACACCTTC.

In this sample, this clonotype turned up a few times. This sequence joins TRBV5-1 and TRBJ2-5, with a tentative D call TRBD2 (5 bases). CDR3 length equals 15 residues. The germline V gene has CDR1 SGHRS and CDR2 YFSETQ. Trimming removed 0 bases from V and 5 bases from J, with 14 bases in between. CDR3 sequence: CASSLGTGIRETQYF. The CDR3 bases are TGCGCCAGCAGCTTGGGTACGGGGATTAGGGAGACCCAGTACTTC. The full variable domain, in which reference TRBV5-1 and TRBJ2-5 provide the parts outside the CDR3, is KAGVTQTPRYLIKTRGQQVTLSCSPISGHRSVSWYQQTPGQGLQFLFEYFSETQRNKGNFPGRFSGRQFSNSRSEMNVSTLELGDSALYLCASSLGTGIRETQYFGPGTRLLVL.

This clonotype has at least ten counts. The chain employs TRBV29-1 and TRBJ2-1; D not resolved. Germline CDR1 SQVTM, CDR2 ANQGSEA. The CDR3 runs to 11 residues. V gave up 0 bases and J gave up 8 bases, with 5 bases separating them. This chain's CDR3 is CSVEEAHEQFF. For the CDR3, the DNA is TGCAGCGTTGAAGAGGCCCATGAGCAGTTCTTC.

This clonotype occurred a few times. The V gene is TRBV4-1, the J gene TRBJ1-1; D unclear. The length of the CDR3 is 14 residues. CDR1 and CDR2 from the germline V gene are MGHRA and YSYEKL. V was cut by 8 bases and J by 1 base, with 14 bases left in between. The DNA of the CDR3 is TGCGCCAGCGCACCCTTGGATAGGAACACTGAAGCTTTCTTT. Its protein is CASAPLDRNTEAFF.

V and J are TRBV6-1 and TRBJ2-7; 12 bases match TRBD2. The CDR3 is made up of 15 amino acids. J was trimmed by 6 bases and V by 6 bases; bases with no gene match: 9. From germline, CDR1 is MNHNS and CDR2 SASEGT. The CDR3 DNA sequence: TGTGCCAGCAGCGGTCTAGCGGGAGGGCGTGGCGAGCAGTACTTC. Translated: CASSGLAGGRGEQYF.

The sample holds a few counts of this clonotype. The chain is built from TRBV12-3 or TRBV12-4 and TRBJ2-5, with D uncertain. V lost 1 base and J 5 bases, leaving 8 bases between the germline ends. The CDR3 runs 13 residues. The DNA for the CDR3 is TGTGCCAGCAGTTTAGTTTCTACGGAGACCCAGTACTTC. Its protein is CASSLVSTETQYF.